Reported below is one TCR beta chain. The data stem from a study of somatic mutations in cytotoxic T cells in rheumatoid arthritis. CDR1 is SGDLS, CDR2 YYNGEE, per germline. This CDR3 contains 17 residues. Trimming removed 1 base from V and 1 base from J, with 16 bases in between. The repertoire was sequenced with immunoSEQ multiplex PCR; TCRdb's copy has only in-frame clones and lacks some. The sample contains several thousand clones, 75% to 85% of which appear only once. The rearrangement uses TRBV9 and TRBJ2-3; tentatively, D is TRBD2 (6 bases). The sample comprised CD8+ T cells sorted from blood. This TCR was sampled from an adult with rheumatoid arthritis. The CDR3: CASSVRPYPGGTDTQYF. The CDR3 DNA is TGTGCCAGCAGCGTAAGGCCCTACCCGGGGGGCACAGATACGCAGTATTTT.